Below, 5 T cell receptor beta chains from the same sample are listed, as sequenced in a study of T cell responses to AZD1222 COVID-19 vaccine. The assay was immunoSEQ multiplex PCR, and TCRdb's table has in-frame clones only and misses some. The top ten hold just under 7.5% of the sample, which has more than 75,000 clones, approximately 90% seen once. The sample here was peripheral blood, taken on day 0 of AZD1222 vaccination. The receptor source for this set is an adult in good health.

The chain recombines TRBV7-8 with TRBJ1-5, with D possibly TRBD1 on 5 matching bases. The germline V and J ends were trimmed by 5 bases and 4 bases, with 6 bases remaining between them. Germline CDR1 reads SGHVS; CDR2 reads FQNEAQ. The CDR3 extends over 12 amino acids. This chain's CDR3 is CASSRQNQPQHF. The CDR3 DNA follows: TGTGCCAGCAGCCGACAGAATCAGCCCCAGCATTTT.

The CDR3 reads CASSLGIRWELFF. CDR3 coding DNA: TGTGCCAGCAGCTTAGGGATAAGGTGGGAGCTGTTTTTT. The chain recombines TRBV7-9 with TRBJ2-2; no firm D call. The germline V gene has CDR1 SEHNR and CDR2 FQNEAQ (reference sequence). V was trimmed by 1 base and J by 9 bases, leaving 9 bases between them. CDR3 length: 13 residues.

The V gene is TRBV18, the J gene TRBJ2-7; D is possibly TRBD2 (6 bases). V shed 3 bases and J shed 6 bases, with 18 bases lying between them. The CDR3 sequence is 15 residues long. Germline CDR1 KGHSH, CDR2 LQKENI. CDR3: CASSPSWASEGEQYF. CDR3 nucleotide sequence: TGTGCCAGCTCACCGAGCTGGGCTAGCGAGGGCGAGCAGTACTTC.

This clone was found once. The chain combines TRBV30 with TRBJ2-1; TRBD2 matches 7 bases. The CDR3 runs to 13 residues. The V gene end was trimmed by 0 bases and the J gene end by 6 bases; junction bases not matched to a gene: 2. The germline gives CDR1 GTSNPN, CDR2 SVGIG (reference sequence). The CDR3 protein is CAWSVRGVNEQFF. In DNA form, the CDR3 reads TGTGCCTGGAGTGTACGGGGGGTCAATGAGCAGTTCTTC. Looking up the rest from reference TRBV30 and TRBJ2-1 gives the full variable domain: SQTIHQWPATLVQPVGSPLSLECTVEGTSNPNLYWYRQAAGRGLQLLFYSVGIGQISSEVPQNLSASRPQDRQFILSSKKLLLSDSGFYLCAWSVRGVNEQFFGPGTRLTVL.

The chain carries TRBV30 and TRBJ1-4; D perhaps matches TRBD1 (6 bases). This CDR3 is built from 13 residues. Germline V gene lookup returns CDR1 GTSNPN and CDR2 SVGIG (reference sequence). V was cut by 3 bases and J by 8 bases, with 13 bases left in between. DNA for the CDR3: TGTGCCTGGAGGGGGGCGTCCGTGGAAAAACTGTTTTTT. Translated, it gives CAWRGASVEKLFF.